This record looks at one TCR beta chain sequence and its context. Germline lookup yields CDR1 SNHLY and CDR2 FYNNEI. The CDR3 consists of 16 residues. V gave up 1 base and J gave up 1 base, with 11 bases separating them. This entry is derived from a study of blood T cell repertoires in COVID-19. In the study overall: COVID-19 samples, acute and convalescent, were from the United States, Italy and Spain. Sources were T cells, B-cell-depleted T cells, or PBMCs; the material itself was cDNA or gDNA.

Per the original methods: Amplification with reference gene primers provided the estimates of nucleated cell counts. Here immunoSEQ multiplex PCR was the method, and the copy in TCRdb shows in-frame clones only, minus some. That table supplies the V and J calls and clone size; D and trimming were determined from the DNA. The sample contains about 69,000 clones, over 75% of which appear only once. Sequencing input: peripheral blood. The chain is built from TRBV2 and TRBJ1-5; D not certain. This clonotype was sampled from an elderly man with acute or convalescent COVID-19. The CDR3 here is CASSEGGLPSNQPQHF. CDR3 sequence (DNA): TGTGCCAGCAGTGAAGGTGGACTGCCGAGCAATCAGCCCCAGCATTTT.